One sample yielded the 20 T cell receptor beta chains listed below, sequenced in a study of long-term antiretroviral therapy in people with HIV. Samples were assayed with immunoSEQ v3.0 at survey level. Assay used: immunoSEQ multiplex PCR; TCRdb lists only in-frame clones, some missing. The repertoire has tens of thousands of clones, approximately 94% of them found once; the top ten carry less than 3.5%. Sequencing was performed on unsorted PBMCs, taken around 7.4 years after starting antiretroviral therapy. The receptors here all came from a man between 50 and 59 years old with HIV.

This clone has just one count. J is TRBJ2-4 and V is TRBV2, with 9 bases that match TRBD2. J lost 9 bases, V lost 7 bases, and 4 bases had no gene match. The CDR3 spans 12 residues. Germline V gene sequence: CDR1 SNHLY, CDR2 FYNNEI. In nucleotides, the CDR3 is TGTGCCAGCAACCCAGCGGGGGGCATTCAGTACTTC. Translation gives CASNPAGGIQYF.

The table lists this clone with a few counts. V gene TRBV4-3 combines with J gene TRBJ1-2; no clear D gene. Between the trimmed V and J ends, which lost 0 bases and 8 bases, there was a span of 19 bases. Per germline, CDR1 LGHNA and CDR2 YSLEER. The CDR3 totals 16 residues. The CDR3 loop is CASSQDLGGEIGGYTF. The CDR3 region has the DNA TGCGCCAGCAGCCAAGATCTCGGCGGGGAAATAGGCGGCTACACCTTC.

V gene TRBV28 combines with J gene TRBJ1-2; D is unresolved. CDR1 is MDHEN and CDR2 is SYDVKM in the germline V gene. The CDR3 is made up of 16 amino acids. Trimming pared 3 bases from V and 4 bases from J, leaving 18 bases between. The CDR3: CASSFTENLLFYGYTF. CDR3 nucleotide sequence: TGTGCCAGCAGTTTTACGGAGAATTTACTATTCTATGGCTACACCTTC.

The rearrangement joins TRBV6-5 to TRBJ2-3; no reliable D call. V was trimmed by 7 bases and J by 5 bases, leaving 13 bases between them. CDR1 MNHEY and CDR2 SVGAGI come from the germline V gene. The CDR3 covers 13 residues. This chain's CDR3 is CASTTANGDTQYF. Here the CDR3 DNA reads TGTGCCAGCACTACGGCAAACGGAGATACGCAGTATTTT.

The V and J genes are TRBV7-9 and TRBJ2-7, with a possible D match to TRBD2 (6 bases). Germline V lookup: CDR1 SEHNR, CDR2 FQNEAQ (reference sequence). The CDR3 is 14 amino acids. The V end lost 2 bases, the J end lost 0 bases, and 8 bases lay between the germline ends. The CDR3 nucleotides read TGTGCCAGCAGCTTACCTAGCGCCTCCTACGAGCAGTACTTC. Translated, it gives CASSLPSASYEQYF.

J is TRBJ2-3 and V is TRBV4-3; tentatively, D is TRBD2 (7 bases). Trimming took 1 base from V and 4 from J, leaving 18 bases between them. The CDR3 runs to 17 residues. The germline gives CDR1 LGHNA, CDR2 YSLEER. CDR3 sequence reads: CASSQVVGGASSDTQYF. CDR3 DNA: TGCGCCAGCAGCCAAGTTGTGGGGGGGGCCTCGTCAGATACGCAGTATTTT.

The chain uses TRBV5-1 and TRBJ1-1; D possibly corresponds to TRBD1 (6 bases). This CDR3 comprises 13 residues. Germline V CDR1 and CDR2: SGHRS, YFSETQ. Trimming took off 0 bases at V and 9 bases at J, with 12 bases between the two ends. CDR3 sequence reads: CASSLAFGGQAFF. CDR3 coding DNA: TGCGCCAGCAGCTTGGCCTTTGGGGGGCAAGCTTTCTTT.

In regard to this clone: This CDR3 is also generated by other DNA sequences in the sample. For the CDR3, the DNA is TGTGCCAGCAGTTACTCGACGGGCGTGATAGGGGAGCTGTTTTTT. Residues: CASSYSTGVIGELFF. The chain is built from TRBV6-5 and TRBJ2-2; D gene ambiguous. CDR1 is MNHEY and CDR2 is SVGAGI in the germline V gene. The CDR3 is 15 residues long. Trimming left V 0 bases short and J 8 bases short, with 13 bases between.

The rearrangement joins TRBV10-3 to TRBJ2-3; D is undetermined. Germline-derived CDR1 and CDR2 are ENHRY and SYGVKD. CDR3 length: 13 residues. V was trimmed by 3 bases and J by 5 bases, leaving 9 bases between them. The CDR3 nucleotides read TGTGCCATCAGTGACGAGCCCGGAGATACGCAGTATTTT. Translated: CAISDEPGDTQYF.

This chain connects TRBV6-1 to TRBJ1-2, with a tentative D call TRBD1 (5 bases). The CDR3 loop spans 13 amino acids. With 7 bases removed from V and 2 bases from J, the gap between germline ends came to 11 bases. CDR1 and CDR2 from the germline V gene are MNHNS and SASEGT. The CDR3 loop is CASNPTANYGYTF. Here the CDR3 DNA reads TGTGCCAGCAACCCGACAGCGAACTATGGCTACACCTTC.

The V call is TRBV5-1, the J call TRBJ1-1, with a tentative D call TRBD1 (6 bases). The CDR3 spans 15 residues. Germline values: CDR1 SGHRS, CDR2 YFSETQ. V lost 2 bases to trimming and J lost 5 bases, with 16 bases between them. CDR3 protein: CASSFTAGDRTEAFF. The CDR3 nucleotides read TGCGCCAGCAGCTTTACCGCAGGGGATCGGACTGAAGCTTTCTTT.

The CDR3 spells CASTRTSGSAGYTF. DNA for the CDR3: TGTGCCAGCACCAGAACCTCGGGGTCCGCTGGCTACACCTTC. V and J are TRBV6-1 and TRBJ1-2, with D uncertain. Per germline, CDR1 MNHNS and CDR2 SASEGT. V was clipped by 7 bases and J by 7 bases, with 19 bases between them. This CDR3 is built from 14 residues.

The V call is TRBV6-1, the J call TRBJ1-2; the D is unclear. The germline V gene encodes CDR1 MNHNS and CDR2 SASEGT. The V gene lost 1 base and the J gene lost 7 bases, with 4 bases spanning the gap. The CDR3 covers 11 residues. This CDR3 reads CASSEGSGYTF. CDR3 bases: TGTGCCAGCAGTGAAGGCAGTGGCTACACCTTC.

The V gene is TRBV30, the J gene TRBJ1-5, with D maybe TRBD1 (5 bases). This CDR3 region has 14 residues. V was clipped by 0 bases and J by 6 bases, with 12 bases between them. Germline CDR1 is GTSNPN and CDR2 is SVGIG (reference sequence). The CDR3 DNA reads TGTGCCTGGAGTGTAGATCTGGGGGGTCAGCCCCAGCATTTT. Amino acid sequence: CAWSVDLGGQPQHF.

V and J are TRBV4-3 and TRBJ2-7; D might be TRBD1 or TRBD2, each matching 5 bases. CDR3 length: 12 amino acids. With 6 bases removed from V and 3 bases from J, the gap between germline ends came to 9 bases. CDR1 LGHNA and CDR2 YSLEER come from the germline V gene. The CDR3 DNA follows: TGCGCCAGCAGTGCTGGGGGCTACGAGCAGTACTTC. It codes for CASSAGGYEQYF.

The genes are TRBV5-1 and TRBJ2-2, with 9 positions matching TRBD1. This CDR3 contains 15 residues. The junction had 9 bases not matched to a gene; V was cut back by 6 bases and J by 6 bases. CDR1 and CDR2 from the germline V gene are SGHRS and YFSETQ. CDR3 protein: CASTEGTGIAGELFF. CDR3 bases: TGCGCCAGCACCGAAGGGACAGGGATCGCCGGGGAGCTGTTTTTT.

The chain carries TRBV5-1 and TRBJ1-1; 7 bases align to TRBD1. This CDR3 is 14 amino acids long. Germline CDR1 SGHRS, CDR2 YFSETQ. After removal of 1 base from V and 0 bases from J, the junction contained 0 bases not matched to a gene. The CDR3 DNA follows: TGCGCCAGCAGCTTGACAGGGGTGAACACTGAAGCTTTCTTT. Amino acids: CASSLTGVNTEAFF.

The chain recombines TRBV11-2 with TRBJ2-7, with a tentative D call TRBD1 (5 bases). The CDR3 has 16 residues. Trimming took off 1 base at V and 0 bases at J, with 13 bases between the two ends. Germline V lookup: CDR1 SGHAT, CDR2 FQNNGV. CDR3 nucleotide sequence: TGTGCCAGCAGCTTAGCGTCAGGGTTAAGCTCCTACGAGCAGTACTTC. Amino acids: CASSLASGLSSYEQYF.

The chain is built from TRBV12-5 and TRBJ1-5, with D perhaps matching TRBD1 (5 bases). The CDR3 runs to 13 residues. The V end was cut by 8 bases, the J end by 2 bases, with 10 bases between. CDR1 LGHNT and CDR2 FRNRAP come from the germline V gene. Written as DNA, the CDR3 is TGTGCTAGTCGAGGGGATGGCAATCAGCCCCAGCATTTT. It translates to CASRGDGNQPQHF.

J is TRBJ2-1 and V is TRBV29-1; possible D gene TRBD2, 7 bases. The CDR3 sequence is 11 residues long. V lost 4 bases and J 10 bases, leaving 11 bases between the germline ends. Germline lookup yields CDR1 SQVTM and CDR2 ANQGSEA. The CDR3 nucleotides read TGCAGCGTTGGAGGGGGGGGCGAGCAGTTCTTC. It specifies CSVGGGGEQFF.